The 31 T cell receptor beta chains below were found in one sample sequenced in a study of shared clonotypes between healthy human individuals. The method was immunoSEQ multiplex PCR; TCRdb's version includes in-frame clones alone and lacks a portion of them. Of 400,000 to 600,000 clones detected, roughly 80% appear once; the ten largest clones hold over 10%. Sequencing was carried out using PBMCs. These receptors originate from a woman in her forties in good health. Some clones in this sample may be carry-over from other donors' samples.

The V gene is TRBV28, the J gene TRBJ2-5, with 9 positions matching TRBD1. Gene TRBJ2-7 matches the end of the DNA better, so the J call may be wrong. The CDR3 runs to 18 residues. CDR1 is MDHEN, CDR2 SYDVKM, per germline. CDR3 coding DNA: TGTGCCAGCAGTCCGATGGGACAGGGTACTGGCGGTTGGGACGAGCAGTACTTC. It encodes CASSPMGQGTGGWDEQYF.

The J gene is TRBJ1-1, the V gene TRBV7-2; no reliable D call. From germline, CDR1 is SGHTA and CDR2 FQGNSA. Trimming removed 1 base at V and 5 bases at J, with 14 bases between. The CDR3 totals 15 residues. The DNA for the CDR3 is TGTGCCAGCAGCTTAGTCGCTGGGATGGGAACTGAAGCTTTCTTT. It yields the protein CASSLVAGMGTEAFF.

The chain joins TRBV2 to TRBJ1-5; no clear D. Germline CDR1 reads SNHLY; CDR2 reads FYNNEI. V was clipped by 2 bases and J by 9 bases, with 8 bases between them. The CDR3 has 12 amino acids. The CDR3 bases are TGTGCCAGCAGTGAAATTTCCGGGCCCCAGCATTTT. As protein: CASSEISGPQHF.

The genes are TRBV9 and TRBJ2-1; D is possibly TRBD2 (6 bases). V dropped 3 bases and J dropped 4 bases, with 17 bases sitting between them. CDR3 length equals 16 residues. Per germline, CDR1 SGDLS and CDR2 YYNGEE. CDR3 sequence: CASSGSGWIPYNEQFF. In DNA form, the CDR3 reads TGTGCCAGCAGCGGGAGCGGGTGGATTCCTTACAATGAGCAGTTCTTC.

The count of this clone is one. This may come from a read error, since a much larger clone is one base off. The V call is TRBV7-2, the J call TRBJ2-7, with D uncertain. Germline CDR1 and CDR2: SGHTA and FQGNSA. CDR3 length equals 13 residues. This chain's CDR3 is CASSRVPSCEQYF. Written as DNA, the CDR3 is TGTGCCAGCAGCCGAGTGCCTTCCTGCGAGCAGTACTTC.

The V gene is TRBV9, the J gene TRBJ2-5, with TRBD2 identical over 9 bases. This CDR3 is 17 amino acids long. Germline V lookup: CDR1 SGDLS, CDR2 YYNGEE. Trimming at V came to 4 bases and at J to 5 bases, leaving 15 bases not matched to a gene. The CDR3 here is CASSPEGAGGPEETQYF. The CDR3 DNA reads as TGTGCCAGCAGCCCAGAGGGGGCGGGAGGGCCGGAGGAGACCCAGTACTTC.

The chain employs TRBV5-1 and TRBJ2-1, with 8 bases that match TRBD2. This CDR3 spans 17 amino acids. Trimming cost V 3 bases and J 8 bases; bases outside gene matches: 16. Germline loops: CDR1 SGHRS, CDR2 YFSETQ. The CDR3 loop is CASSSPTRSGNWYEQFF. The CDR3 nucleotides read TGCGCCAGCAGCTCCCCAACACGTAGCGGGAATTGGTATGAGCAGTTCTTC.

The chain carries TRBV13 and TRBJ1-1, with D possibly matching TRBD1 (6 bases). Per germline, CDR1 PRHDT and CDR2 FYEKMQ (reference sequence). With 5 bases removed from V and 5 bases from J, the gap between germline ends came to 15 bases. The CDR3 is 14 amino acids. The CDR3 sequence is CASSRLLRGTEAFF. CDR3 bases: TGTGCCAGCAGCCGCCTTCTAAGGGGGACTGAAGCTTTCTTT. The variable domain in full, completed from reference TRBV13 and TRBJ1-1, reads AAGVIQSPRHLIKEKRETATLKCYPIPRHDTVYWYQQGPGQDPQFLISFYEKMQSDKGSIPDRFSAQQFSDYHSELNMSSLELGDSALYFCASSRLLRGTEAFFGQGTRLTVV.

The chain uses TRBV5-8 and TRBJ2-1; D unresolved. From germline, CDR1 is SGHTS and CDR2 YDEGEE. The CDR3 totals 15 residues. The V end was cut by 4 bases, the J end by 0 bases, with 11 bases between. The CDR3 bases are TGTGCCAGCAGCCCGTTTTCACTCTCCTACAATGAGCAGTTCTTC. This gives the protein CASSPFSLSYNEQFF. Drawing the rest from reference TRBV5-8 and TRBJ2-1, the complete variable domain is EAGVTQSPTHLIKTRGQQATLRCSPISGHTSVYWYQQALGLGLQFLLWYDEGEERNRGNFPPRFSGRQFPNYSSELNVNALELEDSALYLCASSPFSLSYNEQFFGPGTRLTVL.

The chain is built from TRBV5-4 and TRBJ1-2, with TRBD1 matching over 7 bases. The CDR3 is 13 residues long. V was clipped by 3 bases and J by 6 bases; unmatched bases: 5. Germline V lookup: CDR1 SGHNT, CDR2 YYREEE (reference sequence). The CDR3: CASSSGQLNGYTF. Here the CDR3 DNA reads TGTGCCAGCAGCTCGGGACAGTTGAATGGCTACACCTTC.

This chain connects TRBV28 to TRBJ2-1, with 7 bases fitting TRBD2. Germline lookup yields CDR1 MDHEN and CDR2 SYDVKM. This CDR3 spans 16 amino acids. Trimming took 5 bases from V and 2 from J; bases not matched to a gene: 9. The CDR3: CASSPRAGFAYNEQFF. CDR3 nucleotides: TGTGCCAGCAGTCCAAGAGCGGGATTCGCCTACAATGAGCAGTTCTTC. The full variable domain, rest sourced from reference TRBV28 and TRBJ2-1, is DVKVTQSSRYLVKRTGEKVFLECVQDMDHENMFWYRQDPGLGLRLIYFSYDVKMKEKGDIPEGYSVSREKKERFSLILESASTNQTSMYLCASSPRAGFAYNEQFFGPGTRLTVL.

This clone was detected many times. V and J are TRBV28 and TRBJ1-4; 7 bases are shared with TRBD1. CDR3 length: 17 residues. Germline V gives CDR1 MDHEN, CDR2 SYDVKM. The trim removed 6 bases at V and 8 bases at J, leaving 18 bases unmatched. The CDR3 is CASSVSGADRALEKLFF. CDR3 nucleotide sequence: TGTGCCAGCAGCGTTTCTGGGGCCGACAGGGCTTTGGAAAAACTGTTTTTT.

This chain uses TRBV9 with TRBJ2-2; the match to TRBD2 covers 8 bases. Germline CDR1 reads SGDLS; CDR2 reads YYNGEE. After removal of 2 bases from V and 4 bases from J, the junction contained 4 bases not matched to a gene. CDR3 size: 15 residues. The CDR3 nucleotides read TGTGCCAGCAGCGTCACCGCGGGAGGCACCGGGGAGCTGTTTTTT. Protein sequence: CASSVTAGGTGELFF.

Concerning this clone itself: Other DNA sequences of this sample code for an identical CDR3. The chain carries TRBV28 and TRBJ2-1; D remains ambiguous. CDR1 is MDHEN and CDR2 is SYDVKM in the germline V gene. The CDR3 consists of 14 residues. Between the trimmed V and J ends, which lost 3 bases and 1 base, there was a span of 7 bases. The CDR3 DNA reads TGTGCCAGCAGTTTCCCCGGTTCCTACAATGAGCAGTTCTTC. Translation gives CASSFPGSYNEQFF.

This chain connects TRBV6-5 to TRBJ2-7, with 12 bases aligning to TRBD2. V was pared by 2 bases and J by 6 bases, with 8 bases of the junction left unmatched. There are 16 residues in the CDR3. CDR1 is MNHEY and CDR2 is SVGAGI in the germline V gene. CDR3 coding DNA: TGTGCCAGCAGTTACGTTTCGCTAGCGGGAGGGTCCGAGCAGTACTTC. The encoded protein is CASSYVSLAGGSEQYF.

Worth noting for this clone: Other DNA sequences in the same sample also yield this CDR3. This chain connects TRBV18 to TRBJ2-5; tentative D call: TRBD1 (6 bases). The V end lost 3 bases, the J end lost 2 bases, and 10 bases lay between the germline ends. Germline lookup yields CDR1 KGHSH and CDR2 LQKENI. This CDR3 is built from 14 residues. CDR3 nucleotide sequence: TGTGCCAGCTCACCTCAGACAGGACAAGAGACCCAGTACTTC. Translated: CASSPQTGQETQYF.

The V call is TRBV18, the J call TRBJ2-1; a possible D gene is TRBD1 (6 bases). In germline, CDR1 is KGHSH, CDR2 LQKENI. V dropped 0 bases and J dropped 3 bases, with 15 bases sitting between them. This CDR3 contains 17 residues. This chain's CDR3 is CASSPPVGQSLYNEQFF. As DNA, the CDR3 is TGTGCCAGCTCACCACCAGTGGGACAATCCCTCTACAATGAGCAGTTCTTC.

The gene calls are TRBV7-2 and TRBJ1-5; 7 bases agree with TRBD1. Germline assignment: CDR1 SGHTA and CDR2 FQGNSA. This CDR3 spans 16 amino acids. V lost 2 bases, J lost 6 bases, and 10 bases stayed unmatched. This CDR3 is CASSLSVVTGLQPQHF. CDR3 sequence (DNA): TGTGCCAGCAGCTTAAGTGTAGTGACAGGGCTTCAGCCCCAGCATTTT.

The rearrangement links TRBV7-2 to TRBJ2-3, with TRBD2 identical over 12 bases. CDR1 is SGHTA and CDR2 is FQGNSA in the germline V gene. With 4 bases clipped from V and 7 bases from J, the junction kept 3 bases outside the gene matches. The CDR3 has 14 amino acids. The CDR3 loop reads CASSSSGRGNTQYF. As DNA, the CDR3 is TGTGCCAGCAGCTCTAGCGGGAGGGGGAATACGCAGTATTTT.

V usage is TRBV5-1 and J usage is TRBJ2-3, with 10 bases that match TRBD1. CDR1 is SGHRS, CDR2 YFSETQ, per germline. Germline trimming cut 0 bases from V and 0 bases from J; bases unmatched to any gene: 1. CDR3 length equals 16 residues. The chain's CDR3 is CASSLGTGGSTDTQYF. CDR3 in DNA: TGCGCCAGCAGCTTGGGGACAGGGGGGAGCACAGATACGCAGTATTTT.

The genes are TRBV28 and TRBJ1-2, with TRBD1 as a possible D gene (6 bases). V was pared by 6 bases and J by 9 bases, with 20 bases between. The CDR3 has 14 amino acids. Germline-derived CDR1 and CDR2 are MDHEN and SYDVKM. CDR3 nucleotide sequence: TGTGCCAGCAGCCCCCGGGGGGGCGAGTTTAGCTACACCTTC. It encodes CASSPRGGEFSYTF.

The CDR3 coding sequence is TGTGCCAGCAAAGTAGGGCTAGCGGGCACAGATACGCAGTATTTT. It yields the protein CASKVGLAGTDTQYF. The chain joins TRBV13 to TRBJ2-3, with 7 bases matching TRBD2. V shed 7 bases, J shed 1 base, and the junction held 8 bases outside the gene matches. Germline lookup yields CDR1 PRHDT and CDR2 FYEKMQ (reference sequence). The length of the CDR3 is 15 residues.

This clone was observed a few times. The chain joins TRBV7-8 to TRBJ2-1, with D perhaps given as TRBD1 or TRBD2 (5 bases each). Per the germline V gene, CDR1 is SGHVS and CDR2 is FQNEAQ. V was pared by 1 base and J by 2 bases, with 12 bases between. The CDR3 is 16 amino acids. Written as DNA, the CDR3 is TGTGCCAGCAGCTTAGTTGGGGGTGGGGCCTACAATGAGCAGTTCTTC. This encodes CASSLVGGGAYNEQFF. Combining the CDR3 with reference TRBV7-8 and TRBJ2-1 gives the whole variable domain GAGVSQSPRYKVAKRGQDVALRCDPISGHVSLFWYQQALGQGPEFLTYFQNEAQLDKSGLPSDRFFAERPEGSVSTLKIQRTQQEDSAVYLCASSLVGGGAYNEQFFGPGTRLTVL.

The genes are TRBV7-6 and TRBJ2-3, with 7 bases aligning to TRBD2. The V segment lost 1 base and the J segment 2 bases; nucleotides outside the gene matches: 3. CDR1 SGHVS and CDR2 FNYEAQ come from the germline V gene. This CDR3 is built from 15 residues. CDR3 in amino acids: CASSLGEGITDTQYF. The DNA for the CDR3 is TGTGCCAGCAGCTTAGGGGAGGGCATCACAGATACGCAGTATTTT.

This CDR3 reads CASSPIDRGEQYF. The CDR3 nucleotides read TGTGCCAGCTCACCTATTGACAGGGGCGAGCAGTACTTC. The V and J genes are TRBV18 and TRBJ2-7, with 8 bases matching TRBD1. CDR3 length: 13 residues. CDR1 and CDR2 (germline): KGHSH, LQKENI. V trimming: 3 bases; J trimming: 6 bases; junction bases outside the gene matches: 4. The entire variable domain, with the rest obtained from reference TRBV18 and TRBJ2-7, is as follows: NAGVMQNPRHLVRRRGQEARLRCSPMKGHSHVYWYRQLPEEGLKFMVYLQKENIIDESGMPKERFSAEFPKEGPSILRIQQVVRGDSAAYFCASSPIDRGEQYFGPGTRLTVT.

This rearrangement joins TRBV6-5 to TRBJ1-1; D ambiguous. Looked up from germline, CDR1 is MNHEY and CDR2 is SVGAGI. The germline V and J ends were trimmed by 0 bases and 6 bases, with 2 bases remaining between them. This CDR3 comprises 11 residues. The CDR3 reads CASSYSAEAFF. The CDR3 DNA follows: TGTGCCAGCAGTTACTCTGCTGAAGCTTTCTTT.

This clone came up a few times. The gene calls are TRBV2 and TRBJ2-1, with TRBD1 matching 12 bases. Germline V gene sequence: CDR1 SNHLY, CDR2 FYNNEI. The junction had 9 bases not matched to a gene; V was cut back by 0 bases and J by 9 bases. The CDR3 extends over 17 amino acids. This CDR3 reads CASSEALPRDRGLEQFF. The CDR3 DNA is TGTGCCAGCAGTGAAGCGCTTCCGCGGGACAGGGGGCTTGAGCAGTTCTTC.

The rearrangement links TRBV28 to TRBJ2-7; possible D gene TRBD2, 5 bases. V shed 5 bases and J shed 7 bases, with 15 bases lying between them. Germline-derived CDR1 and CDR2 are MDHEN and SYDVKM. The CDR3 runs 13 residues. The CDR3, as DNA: TGTGCCAGCAGTCCCCTAGCTATCACGGAGCAGTACTTC. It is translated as CASSPLAITEQYF.

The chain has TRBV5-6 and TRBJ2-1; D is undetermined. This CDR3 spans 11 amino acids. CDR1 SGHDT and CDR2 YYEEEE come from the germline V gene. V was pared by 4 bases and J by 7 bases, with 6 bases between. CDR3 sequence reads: CASSRLNEQFF. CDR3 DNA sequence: TGTGCCAGCAGCAGGTTAAATGAGCAGTTCTTC.

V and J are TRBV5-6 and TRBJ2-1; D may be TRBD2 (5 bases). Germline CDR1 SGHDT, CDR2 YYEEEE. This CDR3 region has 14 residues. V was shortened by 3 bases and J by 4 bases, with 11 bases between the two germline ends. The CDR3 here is CASSSDLGYNEQFF. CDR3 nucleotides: TGTGCCAGCAGCTCGGACTTGGGGTACAATGAGCAGTTCTTC.

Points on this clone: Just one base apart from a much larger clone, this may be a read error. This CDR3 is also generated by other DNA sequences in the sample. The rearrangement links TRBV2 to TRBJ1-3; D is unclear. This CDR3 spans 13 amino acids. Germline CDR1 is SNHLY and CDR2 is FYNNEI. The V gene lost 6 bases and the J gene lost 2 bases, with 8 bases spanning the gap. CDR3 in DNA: TGTGCCAGCAGCGGGGATCCTGGAAACACCATATATTTT. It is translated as CASSGDPGNTIYF.